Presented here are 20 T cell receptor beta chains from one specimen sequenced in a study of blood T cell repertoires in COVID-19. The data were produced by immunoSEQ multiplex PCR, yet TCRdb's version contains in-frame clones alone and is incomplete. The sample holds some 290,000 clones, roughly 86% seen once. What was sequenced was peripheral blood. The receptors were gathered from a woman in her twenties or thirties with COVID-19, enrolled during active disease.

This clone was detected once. The CDR3 coding sequence is TGTGCCAGCAGCCAAGATAGGCCCGGGACAGGCGATTCAATTCAGTACTTC. Translation gives CASSQDRPGTGDSIQYF. The chain has TRBV3-1 (or the pseudogene TRBV3-2) and TRBJ2-4; the match to TRBD1 covers 8 bases. V gave up 0 bases and J gave up 10 bases; unmatched junction bases: 14. The CDR3 loop spans 17 amino acids. Germline V CDR1 and CDR2: LGHDT, YNNKEL (reference sequence).

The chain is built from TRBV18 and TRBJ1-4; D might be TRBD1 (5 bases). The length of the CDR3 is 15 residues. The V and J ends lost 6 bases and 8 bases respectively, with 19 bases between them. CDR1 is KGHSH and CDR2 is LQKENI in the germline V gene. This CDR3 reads CASSPQGPPGEKLFF. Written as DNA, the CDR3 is TGTGCCAGCTCCCCCCAGGGTCCGCCAGGGGAAAAACTGTTTTTT.

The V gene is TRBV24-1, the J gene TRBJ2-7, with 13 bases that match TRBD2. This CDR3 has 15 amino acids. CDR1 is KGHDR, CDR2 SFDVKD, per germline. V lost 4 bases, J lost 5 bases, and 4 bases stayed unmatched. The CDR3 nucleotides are TGTGCCACCAGTGACCGGACTAGCGGGAGAAACGAGCAGTACTTC. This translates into CATSDRTSGRNEQYF.

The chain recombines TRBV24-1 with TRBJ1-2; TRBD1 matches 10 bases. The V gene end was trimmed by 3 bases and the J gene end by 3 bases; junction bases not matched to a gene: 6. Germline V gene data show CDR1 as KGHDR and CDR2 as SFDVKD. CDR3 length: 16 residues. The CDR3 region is CATSDPGQGQDYGYTF. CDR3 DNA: TGTGCCACCAGTGATCCGGGACAGGGGCAGGACTATGGCTACACCTTC.

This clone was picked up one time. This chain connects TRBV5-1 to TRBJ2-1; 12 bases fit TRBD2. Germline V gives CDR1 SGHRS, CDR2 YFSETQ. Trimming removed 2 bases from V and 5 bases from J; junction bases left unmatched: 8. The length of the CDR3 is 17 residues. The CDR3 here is CASSFWTSGALNNEQFF. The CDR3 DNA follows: TGCGCCAGCAGCTTCTGGACTAGCGGGGCGCTTAACAATGAGCAGTTCTTC. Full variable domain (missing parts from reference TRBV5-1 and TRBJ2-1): KAGVTQTPRYLIKTRGQQVTLSCSPISGHRSVSWYQQTPGQGLQFLFEYFSETQRNKGNFPGRFSGRQFSNSRSEMNVSTLELGDSALYLCASSFWTSGALNNEQFFGPGTRLTVL.

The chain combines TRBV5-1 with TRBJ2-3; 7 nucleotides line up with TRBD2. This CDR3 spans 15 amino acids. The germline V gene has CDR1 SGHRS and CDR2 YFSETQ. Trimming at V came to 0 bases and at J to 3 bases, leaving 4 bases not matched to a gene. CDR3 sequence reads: CASSLVTSSTDTQYF. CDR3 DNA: TGCGCCAGCAGCTTGGTGACTAGCTCGACAGATACGCAGTATTTT.

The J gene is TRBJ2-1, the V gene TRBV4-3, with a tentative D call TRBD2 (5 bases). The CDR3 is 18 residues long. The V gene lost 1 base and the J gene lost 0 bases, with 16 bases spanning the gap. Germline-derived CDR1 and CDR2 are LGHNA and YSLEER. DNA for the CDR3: TGCGCCAGCAGCCAAGTCGCCGTCAGCGGAAGCTCCTACAATGAGCAGTTCTTC. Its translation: CASSQVAVSGSSYNEQFF.

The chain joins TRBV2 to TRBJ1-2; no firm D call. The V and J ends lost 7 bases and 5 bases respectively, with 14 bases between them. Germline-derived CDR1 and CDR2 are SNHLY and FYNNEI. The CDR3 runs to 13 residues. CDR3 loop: CASIKGRGYGYTF. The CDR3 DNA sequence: TGTGCCAGCATAAAGGGTCGGGGTTATGGCTACACCTTC.

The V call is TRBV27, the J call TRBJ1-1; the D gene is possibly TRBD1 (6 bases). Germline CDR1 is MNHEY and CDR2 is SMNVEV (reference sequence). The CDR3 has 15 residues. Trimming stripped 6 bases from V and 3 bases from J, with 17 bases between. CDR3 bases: TGTGCCAGCAGCCCAATCGACAGGCGCGACACTGAAGCTTTCTTT. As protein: CASSPIDRRDTEAFF.

This chain's CDR3 is CASSLAPTDNEQFF. In DNA form, the CDR3 reads TGTGCCAGCAGCTTAGCGCCGACAGATAATGAGCAGTTCTTC. This chain joins TRBV7-9 and TRBJ2-1, with D possibly matching TRBD1 (5 bases). The CDR3 contains 14 residues. Trimming shortened V by 0 bases and J by 7 bases, and 10 bases separated the two germline ends. From germline, CDR1 is SEHNR and CDR2 FQNEAQ (reference sequence). Using reference TRBV7-9 and TRBJ2-1 for the parts outside the CDR3, the full variable domain is DTGVSQNPRHKITKRGQNVTFRCDPISEHNRLYWYRQTLGQGPEFLTYFQNEAQLEKSRLLSDRFSAERPKGSFSTLEIQRTEQGDSAMYLCASSLAPTDNEQFFGPGTRLTVL.

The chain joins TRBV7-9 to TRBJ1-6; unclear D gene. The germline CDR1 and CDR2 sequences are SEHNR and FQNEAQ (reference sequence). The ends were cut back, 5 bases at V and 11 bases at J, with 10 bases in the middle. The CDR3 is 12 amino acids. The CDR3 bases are TGTGCCAGCAGCCTACCCAACGCACCCCTCCACTTT. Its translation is CASSLPNAPLHF. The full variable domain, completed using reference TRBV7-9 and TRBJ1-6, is DTGVSQNPRHKITKRGQNVTFRCDPISEHNRLYWYRQTLGQGPEFLTYFQNEAQLEKSRLLSDRFSAERPKGSFSTLEIQRTEQGDSAMYLCASSLPNAPLHFGNGTRLTVT.

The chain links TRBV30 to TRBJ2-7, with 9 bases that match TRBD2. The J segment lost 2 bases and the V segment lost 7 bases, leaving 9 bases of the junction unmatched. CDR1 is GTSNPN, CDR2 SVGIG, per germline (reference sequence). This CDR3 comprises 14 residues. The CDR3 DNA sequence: TGTGCCTCCTACCCGGGACTAGCTCCCTACGAGCAGTACTTC. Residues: CASYPGLAPYEQYF.

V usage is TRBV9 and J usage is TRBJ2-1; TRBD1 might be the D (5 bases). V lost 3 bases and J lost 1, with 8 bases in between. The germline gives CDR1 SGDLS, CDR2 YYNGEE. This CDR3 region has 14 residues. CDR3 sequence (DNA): TGTGCCAGCAGCGGGGGCGGTTCCTACAATGAGCAGTTCTTC. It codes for CASSGGGSYNEQFF.

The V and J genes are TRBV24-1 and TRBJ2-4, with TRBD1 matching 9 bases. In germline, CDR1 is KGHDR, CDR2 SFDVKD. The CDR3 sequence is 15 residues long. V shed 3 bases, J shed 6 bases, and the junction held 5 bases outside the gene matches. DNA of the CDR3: TGTGCCACCAGTGATCCCGGGGGACAGGGAAACATTCAGTACTTC. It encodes CATSDPGGQGNIQYF.

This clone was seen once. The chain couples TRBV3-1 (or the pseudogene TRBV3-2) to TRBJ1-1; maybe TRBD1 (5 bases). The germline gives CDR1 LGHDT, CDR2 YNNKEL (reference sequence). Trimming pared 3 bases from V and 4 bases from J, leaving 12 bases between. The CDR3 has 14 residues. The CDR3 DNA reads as TGTGCCAGCAGCCATTCGGGGACTGGCACTGAAGCTTTCTTT. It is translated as CASSHSGTGTEAFF.

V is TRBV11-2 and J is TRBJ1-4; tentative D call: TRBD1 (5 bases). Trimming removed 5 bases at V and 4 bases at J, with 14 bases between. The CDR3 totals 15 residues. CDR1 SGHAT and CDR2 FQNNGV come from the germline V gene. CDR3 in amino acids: CASSPSGLLNEKLFF. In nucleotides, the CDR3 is TGTGCCAGCAGCCCCTCGGGACTGCTTAATGAAAAACTGTTTTTT.

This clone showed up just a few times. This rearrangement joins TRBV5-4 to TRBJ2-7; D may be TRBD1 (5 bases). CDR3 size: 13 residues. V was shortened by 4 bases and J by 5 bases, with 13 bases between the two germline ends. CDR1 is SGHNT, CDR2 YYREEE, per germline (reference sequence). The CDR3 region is CASSHQGNDEQYF. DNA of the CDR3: TGTGCCAGCAGCCATCAGGGAAACGACGAGCAGTACTTC. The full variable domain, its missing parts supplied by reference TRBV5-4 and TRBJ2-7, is ETGVTQSPTHLIKTRGQQVTLRCSSQSGHNTVSWYQQALGQGPQFIFQYYREEENGRGNFPPRFSGLQFPNYSSELNVNALELDDSALYLCASSHQGNDEQYFGPGTRLTVT.

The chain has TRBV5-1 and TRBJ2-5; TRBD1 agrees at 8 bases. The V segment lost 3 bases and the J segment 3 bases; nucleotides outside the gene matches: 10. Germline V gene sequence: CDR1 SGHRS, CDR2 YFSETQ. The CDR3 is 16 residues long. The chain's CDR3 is CASSSLVGQEKETQYF. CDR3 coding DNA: TGCGCCAGCAGCTCCCTTGTGGGACAGGAAAAAGAGACCCAGTACTTC.

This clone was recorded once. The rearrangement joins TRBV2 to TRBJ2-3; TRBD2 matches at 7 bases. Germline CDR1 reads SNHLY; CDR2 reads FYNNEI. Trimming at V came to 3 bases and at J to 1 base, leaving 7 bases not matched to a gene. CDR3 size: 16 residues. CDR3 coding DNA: TGTGCCAGCAGTGATTCTACTAGCGCCCGCACAGATACGCAGTATTTT. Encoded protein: CASSDSTSARTDTQYF.

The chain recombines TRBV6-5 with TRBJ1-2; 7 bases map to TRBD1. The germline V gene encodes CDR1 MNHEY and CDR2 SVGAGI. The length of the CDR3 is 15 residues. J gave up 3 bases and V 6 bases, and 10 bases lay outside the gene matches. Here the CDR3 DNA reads TGTGCCAGCAGCAATACAGGGGCCTTGGACTATGGCTACACCTTC. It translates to CASSNTGALDYGYTF.